This passage covers 20 T cell receptor beta chains from one sample sequenced in a study of CD8 T cells in Susac syndrome. The authors reverse transcribed about 0.5 to 1 ug RNA with random hexamers. Using its own MiXCR run on the immunoSEQ multiplex PCR reads, TCRdb lists one record per CDR3 protein. There are approximately 260,000 distinct CDR3 sequences in the sample; approximately 95% occur only once, and roughly 0.1% lies in the top ten. The sample consisted of CD4+ T cells from PBMCs. The receptors derive from a human donor with Susac syndrome.

The J gene is TRBJ1-5, the V gene TRBV7-9, with a tentative D call TRBD1 (5 bases). CDR1 SEHNR and CDR2 FQNEAQ come from the germline V gene (reference sequence). With 3 bases removed from V and 5 bases from J, the gap between germline ends came to 20 bases. The CDR3 spans 17 residues. The CDR3 DNA reads as TGTGCCAGCAGCTTGGGACCCCTACTAGGGGCCGATCAGCCCCAGCATTTT. It specifies CASSLGPLLGADQPQHF.

The CDR3 nucleotides read TGTGCCAGCAGCGTAGCCCCGGGGAACGAGCAGTACTTC. This codes for CASSVAPGNEQYF. The gene calls are TRBV9 and TRBJ2-7; D might be TRBD2 (5 bases). CDR1 and CDR2 from the germline V gene are SGDLS and YYNGEE. Trimming took 0 bases from V and 5 from J, leaving 9 bases between them. The CDR3 is 13 residues long.

The rearrangement links TRBV5-6 to TRBJ2-3; 14 positions match TRBD2. The CDR3 runs 18 residues. V lost 4 bases, J lost 6 bases, and 13 bases stayed unmatched. Germline CDR1 and CDR2: SGHDT and YYEEEE. The CDR3 coding sequence is TGTGCCAGCAGCGGATACGGGACTAGCGGGAGCCTGGTGGATACGCAGTATTTT. It translates to CASSGYGTSGSLVDTQYF.

The chain joins TRBV19 to TRBJ1-5; D remains unclear. There are 14 residues in the CDR3. From germline, CDR1 is LNHDA and CDR2 SQIVND (reference sequence). V was pared by 1 base and J by 6 bases, with 10 bases between. The CDR3 protein is CASSIAAAAQPQHF. Written as DNA, the CDR3 is TGTGCCAGTAGTATAGCCGCAGCGGCTCAGCCCCAGCATTTT.

The rearrangement uses TRBV20-1 and TRBJ2-5; weak D call: TRBD1 (6 bases). Germline CDR1 is DFQATT and CDR2 is SNEGSKA (reference sequence). The germline V and J ends were trimmed by 7 bases and 4 bases, with 19 bases remaining between them. This CDR3 region has 14 residues. CDR3 bases: TGCAGTGTCCCGAAGACAGGTACAAGAGAGACCCAGTACTTC. It codes for CSVPKTGTRETQYF.

This chain uses TRBV4-1 with TRBJ2-1; 13 nucleotides align to TRBD2. Germline CDR1 and CDR2: MGHRA and YSYEKL. Trimming took 3 bases from V and 10 from J; bases not matched to a gene: 9. CDR3 size: 16 residues. The CDR3 sequence: CASSHSQTSGRSEQFF. The CDR3 nucleotides are TGCGCCAGCAGCCATTCACAGACTAGCGGGAGGTCAGAGCAGTTCTTC.

This rearrangement joins TRBV5-1 to TRBJ2-7, with D perhaps matching TRBD2 (6 bases). Germline-derived CDR1 and CDR2 are SGHRS and YFSETQ. Trimming left V 0 bases short and J 7 bases short, with 29 bases between. The CDR3 extends over 19 amino acids. As DNA, the CDR3 is TGCGCCAGCAGCTTGGCCCTGGGGTCCTTGAGGAGGGAATTAGCGGAGCAGTACTTC. This sequence encodes CASSLALGSLRRELAEQYF.

This chain links TRBV7-9 with TRBJ2-7; 8 bases line up with TRBD1. The J segment lost 5 bases and the V segment lost 4 bases, leaving 7 bases of the junction unmatched. There are 14 residues in the CDR3. Per germline, CDR1 SEHNR and CDR2 FQNEAQ (reference sequence). CDR3: CASSSHGQGNEQYF. The CDR3 nucleotides read TGTGCCAGCAGCTCCCACGGACAGGGCAACGAGCAGTACTTC.

The chain couples TRBV3-1 to TRBJ2-2, with D tentatively TRBD1 (5 bases). The CDR3 length is 18 residues. Germline-derived CDR1 and CDR2 are LGHDT and YNNKEL (reference sequence). V was pared by 2 bases and J by 0 bases, with 16 bases between. The CDR3 spells CASSQPQDRPPNTGELFF. The CDR3 DNA sequence: TGTGCCAGCAGCCAACCCCAAGACAGACCTCCGAACACCGGGGAGCTGTTTTTT. Combining the CDR3 with reference TRBV3-1 and TRBJ2-2 gives the whole variable domain DTAVSQTPKYLVTQMGNDKSIKCEQNLGHDTMYWYKQDSKKFLKIMFSYNNKELIINETVPNRFSPKSPDKAHLNLHINSLELGDSAVYFCASSQPQDRPPNTGELFFGEGSRLTVL.

The chain links TRBV7-2 to TRBJ2-3, with 7 positions matching TRBD2. CDR1 is SGHTA, CDR2 FQGNSA, per germline. The J segment lost 4 bases and the V segment lost 1 base, leaving 8 bases of the junction unmatched. The CDR3 runs to 16 residues. Here the CDR3 reads CASSLDLGGSSDTQYF. The CDR3 DNA reads as TGTGCCAGCAGCTTAGACTTGGGCGGGAGCTCAGATACGCAGTATTTT.

This clonotype has only one observation. The chain carries TRBV20-1 and TRBJ1-1; TRBD1 might be the D (6 bases). V lost 1 base and J lost 1, with 13 bases in between. CDR3 length: 15 residues. Looked up from germline, CDR1 is DFQATT and CDR2 is SNEGSKA (reference sequence). Written as DNA, the CDR3 is TGCAGTGCTAGAGGGGCCAGGGGCTCGAACACTGAAGCTTTCTTT. Protein product: CSARGARGSNTEAFF.

The gene calls are TRBV20-1 and TRBJ2-3; TRBD2 is a possible D gene (5 bases). This CDR3 comprises 14 residues. V was cut by 5 bases and J by 5 bases, with 17 bases left in between. Germline V gene data show CDR1 as DFQATT and CDR2 as SNEGSKA (reference sequence). The CDR3 protein is CSASPSLGRDTQYF. CDR3 coding DNA: TGCAGTGCTTCCCCCAGTCTTGGGAGAGATACGCAGTATTTT.

This chain connects TRBV19 to TRBJ2-7; 7 bases align to TRBD2. Germline CDR1 and CDR2: LNHDA and SQIVND (reference sequence). The CDR3 sequence is 14 residues long. Trimming at V came to 9 bases and at J to 4 bases, leaving 12 bases not matched to a gene. The CDR3 coding sequence is TGTGCCAGCAAAACAGCGGGATCCGGGTACGAGCAGTACTTC. It codes for CASKTAGSGYEQYF.

The sample holds one count of this clonotype. This chain connects TRBV5-1 to TRBJ2-5; D might be TRBD2 (6 bases). The CDR3 extends over 15 amino acids. Germline CDR1 reads SGHRS; CDR2 reads YFSETQ. V was clipped by 5 bases and J by 4 bases, with 18 bases between them. This CDR3 reads CASSTAGDLLETQYF. In DNA form, the CDR3 reads TGCGCCAGCAGTACAGCGGGTGATCTACTAGAGACCCAGTACTTC.

This rearrangement joins TRBV12-3 or TRBV12-4 to TRBJ2-2; D possibly corresponds to TRBD1 (5 bases). The CDR3 is 14 amino acids. The V gene lost 3 bases and the J gene lost 7 bases, with 12 bases spanning the gap. DNA of the CDR3: TGTGCCAGCAGTTTCCCGAGACAGATCGGGGAGCTGTTTTTT. Translated, it gives CASSFPRQIGELFF.

This sequence joins TRBV27 and TRBJ2-3; D tentatively reads TRBD1 or TRBD2 (6 bases each). This CDR3 contains 13 residues. With 4 bases removed from V and 6 bases from J, the gap between germline ends came to 11 bases. Germline CDR1 MNHEY, CDR2 SMNVEV (reference sequence). The CDR3 sequence: CASSWVGGDTQYF. The CDR3 nucleotides are TGTGCCAGCAGTTGGGTAGGGGGGGATACGCAGTATTTT.

The chain carries TRBV25-1 and TRBJ2-2; 8 bases line up with TRBD1. The CDR3 extends over 13 amino acids. Per the germline V gene, CDR1 is MGHDK and CDR2 is SYGVNS. V shed 8 bases and J 7 bases; nucleotides not matched to a gene: 6. CDR3 region: CASGRGQGGELFF. The CDR3 bases are TGTGCCAGCGGCAGGGGGCAAGGCGGGGAGCTGTTTTTT.

This chain joins TRBV29-1 and TRBJ2-7, with D uncertain. Germline-derived CDR1 and CDR2 are SQVTM and ANQGSEA. Trimming removed 6 bases from V and 0 bases from J, with 15 bases in between. This CDR3 comprises 14 residues. The CDR3 protein is CSVARRLASYEQYF. The CDR3, as DNA: TGCAGCGTCGCTCGGCGCCTTGCCTCCTACGAGCAGTACTTC.

The chain combines TRBV2 with TRBJ1-2, with 9 bases matching TRBD1. The CDR3 has 13 amino acids. Germline trimming cut 7 bases from V and 3 bases from J; bases unmatched to any gene: 3. In germline, CDR1 is SNHLY, CDR2 FYNNEI. This CDR3 is CASKQGADYGYTF. Here the CDR3 DNA reads TGTGCCAGCAAACAGGGGGCAGACTATGGCTACACCTTC.

The V gene is TRBV20-1, the J gene TRBJ1-5, with D perhaps matching TRBD1 (6 bases). This CDR3 has 14 residues. Germline CDR1 DFQATT, CDR2 SNEGSKA (reference sequence). Deletions cut 5 bases from V and 2 bases from J, with 13 bases between. This CDR3 is CSASPGEGNQPQHF. The CDR3 nucleotides are TGCAGTGCTTCCCCAGGGGAGGGCAATCAGCCCCAGCATTTT.